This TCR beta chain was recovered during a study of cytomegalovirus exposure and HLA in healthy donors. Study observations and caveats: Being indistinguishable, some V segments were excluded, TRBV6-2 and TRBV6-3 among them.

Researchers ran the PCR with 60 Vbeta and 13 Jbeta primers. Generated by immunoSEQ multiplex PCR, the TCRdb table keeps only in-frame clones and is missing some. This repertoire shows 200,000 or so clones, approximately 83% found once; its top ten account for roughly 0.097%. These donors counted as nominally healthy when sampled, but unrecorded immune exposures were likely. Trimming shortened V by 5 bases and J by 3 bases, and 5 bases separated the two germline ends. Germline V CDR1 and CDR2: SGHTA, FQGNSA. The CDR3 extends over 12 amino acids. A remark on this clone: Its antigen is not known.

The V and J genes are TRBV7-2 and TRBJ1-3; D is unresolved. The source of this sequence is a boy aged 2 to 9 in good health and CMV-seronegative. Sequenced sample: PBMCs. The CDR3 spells CASSPHGNTIYF. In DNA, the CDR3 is TGTGCCAGCAGCCCCCATGGAAACACCATATATTTT.